Listed below are T cell receptor beta chains from one sample, sequenced in a study of cytomegalovirus exposure and HLA in healthy donors. Libraries were prepared by immunoSEQ multiplex PCR; TCRdb keeps only in-frame clonotypes and omits some of them. The sample carries 75,000 to 90,000 clones, around 96% recorded once. Sequenced input: PBMCs. These receptors were obtained from a man aged 18-30 years in good health and CMV-seropositive. CDR3s include the opening cysteine and the closing phenylalanine or tryptophan. The D gene is left open where the match is weak. Size values are once, few and many counts, or a class for expanded clones, and some rows have none.

>.|TRBJ1-3|TRBV27|.
CASSPLGGDSGNTIYF
TGTGCCAGCAGTCCCCTAGGGGGGGACTCTGGAAACACCATATATTTT
>.|TRBJ2-3|TRBV29-1|.
CSVGGGYGTDTQYF
TGCAGCGTGGGTGGAGGGTACGGCACAGATACGCAGTATTTT
>TRBD1|TRBJ2-2|TRBV7-3|.
CASSLGGQANTGELFF
TGTGCCAGCAGCTTAGGAGGACAGGCGAACACCGGGGAGCTGTTTTTT
>.|TRBJ1-2|TRBV5-6|.
CASSLRQVNYGYTF
TGTGCCAGCAGTCTACGGCAGGTTAACTATGGCTACACCTTC
>.|TRBJ1-1|TRBV12-5|.
CASAGRGGTEAFF
TGTGCTTCGGCGGGGCGGGGAGGGACTGAAGCTTTCTTT
>TRBD1|TRBJ1-1|TRBV10-3|.
CAISGRQGSPEAFF
TGTGCCATCAGTGGTAGACAGGGTTCGCCTGAAGCTTTCTTT
>.|TRBJ1-2|TRBV7-9|.
CASSLVADYYGYTF
TGTGCCAGCAGCTTAGTAGCAGACTACTATGGCTACACCTTC
>.|TRBJ2-7|TRBV5-5|.
CASSSDSSASYEQYF
TGTGCCAGCAGCTCGGACTCCTCCGCAAGCTACGAGCAGTACTTC
>TRBD2|TRBJ2-3|TRBV19|.
CASSFRGDTDTQYF
TGTGCCAGTTCATTTCGGGGGGACACAGATACGCAGTATTTT
>.|TRBJ1-5|TRBV30|.
CAWSVPPGPQHF
TGTGCCTGGAGTGTACCCCCCGGGCCCCAGCATTTT
>.|TRBJ2-1|TRBV19|.
CASSIGRVQFF
TGTGCCAGTAGTATAGGCAGGGTGCAGTTCTTC
>.|TRBJ2-2|TRBV19|.
CASSIQAGVSSGELFF
TGTGCCAGTAGTATTCAGGCAGGGGTTTCGTCCGGGGAGCTGTTTTTT
>TRBD1|TRBJ1-1|TRBV28|.
CASSIDRGRDTEAFF
TGTGCCAGCAGTATAGACAGGGGTCGGGACACTGAAGCTTTCTTT
>TRBD1|TRBJ1-4|TRBV18|.
CASSPQDRGPEKLFF
TGTGCCAGCTCACCACAAGACAGGGGACCTGAAAAACTGTTTTTT
>.|TRBJ2-2|TRBV6-4|once
CASSEGPNTGELFF
TGTGCCAGCAGTGAGGGGCCGAACACCGGGGAGCTGTTTTTT
>.|TRBJ1-3|TRBV7-9|.
CASSLGLENTIYF
TGTGCCAGCAGCCTGGGACTTGAAAACACCATATATTTT
>.|TRBJ2-5|TRBV11-1|.
CASSFGGGSSSETQYF
TGTGCCAGCAGCTTCGGGGGCGGGAGTTCGAGTGAGACCCAGTACTTC
>.|TRBJ2-5|TRBV27|once
CASSFTGQETQYF
TGTGCCAGCAGTTTCACAGGGCAAGAGACCCAGTACTTC
>TRBD2|TRBJ2-1|TRBV30|.
CAWIHGDKTSAPTLFF
TGTGCCTGGATTCACGGCGACAAAACTAGCGCACCCACACTGTTCTTC
>.|TRBJ1-5|TRBV15|.
CATSRGRQGNQPQHF
TGTGCCACCAGCAGGGGCCGACAGGGCAATCAGCCCCAGCATTTT
>.|TRBJ1-1|TRBV5-1|.
CASSFSQTGGTEAFF
TGCGCCAGCAGCTTTTCACAGACCGGCGGGACTGAAGCTTTCTTT
>TRBD2|TRBJ2-1|TRBV7-2|.
CASSFNRRTSGYNEQFF
TGTGCCAGCAGCTTTAACCGACGGACTAGCGGCTACAATGAGCAGTTCTTC
>.|TRBJ1-5|TRBV28|.
CASSGAGDQPQHF
TGTGCCAGCAGTGGGGCGGGGGATCAGCCCCAGCATTTT
>TRBD2|TRBJ2-7|TRBV5-1|.
CASSGGVASYEQYF
TGCGCCAGCAGTGGGGGGGTAGCCTCATACGAGCAGTACTTC
>.|TRBJ1-1|TRBV30|.
CARQATANTEAFF
TGTGCCCGACAAGCGACAGCGAACACTGAAGCTTTCTTT
>.|TRBJ1-1|TRBV6-5|.
CASSYSSTGTNTEAFF
TGTGCCAGCAGTTACTCAAGCACAGGAACGAACACTGAAGCTTTCTTT
>.|TRBJ1-4|TRBV7-2|.
CASSLLEFNEKLFF
TGTGCCAGCAGCTTATTAGAATTTAATGAAAAACTGTTTTTT
>TRBD2|TRBJ2-3|TRBV28|.
CASSRLAGADTQYF
TGTGCCAGCAGTAGACTAGCGGGAGCAGATACGCAGTATTTT
>TRBD2|TRBJ2-2|TRBV2|.
CASSGLAGGHTGELFF
TGTGCCAGCAGCGGACTAGCGGGAGGTCACACCGGGGAGCTGTTTTTT
>.|TRBJ1-1|TRBV27|once
CASSPGGGTEAFF
TGTGCCAGCAGTCCGGGGGGCGGCACTGAAGCTTTCTTT
>.|TRBJ2-7|TRBV28|.
CASRQGNSYEQYF
TGTGCCAGCAGACAGGGTAACTCCTACGAGCAGTACTTC
>.|TRBJ2-1|TRBV7-9|.
CASSLVADNEQFF
TGTGCCAGCAGCTTAGTGGCAGACAATGAGCAGTTCTTC
>.|TRBJ1-5|TRBV19|.
CASSIEGGNNQPQHF
TGTGCCAGTAGTATAGAGGGGGGGAACAATCAGCCCCAGCATTTT
>.|TRBJ2-1|TRBV10-2|.
CAAGGGNEQFF
TGCGCCGCCGGCGGAGGCAATGAGCAGTTCTTC
>TRBD2|TRBJ2-1|TRBV4-2|.
CASSQEPLAGGYNEQFF
TGTGCCAGCAGCCAAGAACCACTAGCGGGAGGGTACAATGAGCAGTTCTTC
>.|TRBJ1-3|TRBV7-2|.
CASSRTYDSSGNTIYF
TGTGCCAGCAGCAGAACCTATGACAGCTCTGGAAACACCATATATTTT
>TRBD1|TRBJ2-7|TRBV5-6|.
CASSLGQGLGQYF
TGTGCCAGCAGCTTAGGACAGGGCCTGGGGCAGTACTTC
>.|TRBJ2-3|TRBV30|.
CAWSVTARDTQYF
TGTGCCTGGAGTGTGACTGCACGCGATACGCAGTATTTT
>TRBD2|TRBJ2-5|TRBV6-5|once
CASSPPLAGETQYF
TGTGCCAGCAGTCCTCCTCTAGCGGGAGAGACCCAGTACTTC
>.|TRBJ2-1|TRBV28|.
CASSSYRVDNEQFF
TGTGCCAGCAGTTCGTACAGGGTGGACAATGAGCAGTTCTTC
>TRBD1|TRBJ1-1|TRBV5-1|once
CASSSTGIKNTEAFF
TGCGCCAGCAGCTCGACAGGGATCAAGAACACTGAAGCTTTCTTT
>.|TRBJ2-3|TRBV14|.
CASSLGRQGFTDTQYF
TGTGCCAGCAGCCTAGGTCGGCAGGGGTTCACAGATACGCAGTATTTT
>.|TRBJ2-3|TRBV19|.
CASSTWGRTDTQYF
TGTGCCAGTAGTACTTGGGGCCGTACAGATACGCAGTATTTT
>.|TRBJ1-2|TRBV11-2|.
CASSLLPGSNYGYTF
TGTGCCAGCAGCTTACTCCCGGGGTCTAACTATGGCTACACCTTC
>TRBD1|TRBJ1-3|TRBV28|.
CASSFSTGTIIRDGNTIYF
TGTGCCAGCAGCTTCTCGACAGGGACCATCATCCGGGATGGAAACACCATATATTTT
>.|TRBJ2-5|TRBV18|.
CASSPQRTLQETQYF
TGTGCCAGCTCACCGCAACGGACACTCCAAGAGACCCAGTACTTC
>.|TRBJ1-1|TRBV2|.
CASRGGTQNTEAFF
TGTGCCAGCAGGGGGGGGACACAGAATACTGAAGCTTTCTTT
>.|TRBJ1-5|TRBV6-1|.
CASSERGSNQPQHF
TGTGCCAGCAGTGAAAGGGGTAGCAATCAGCCCCAGCATTTT
>.|TRBJ1-5|TRBV30|.
CAWSVIEDQPQHF
TGTGCCTGGAGTGTAATTGAGGATCAGCCCCAGCATTTT
>TRBD1|TRBJ1-5|TRBV4-2|.
CASSQGTGDSNQPQHF
TGTGCCAGCAGCCAAGGGACAGGCGATAGCAATCAGCCCCAGCATTTT
>TRBD1|TRBJ2-3|TRBV7-9|.
CASSLVWRQGSNPDTQYF
TGTGCCAGCAGCTTAGTGTGGCGACAGGGGAGTAATCCAGATACGCAGTATTTT
>TRBD2|TRBJ2-7|TRBV5-6|.
CASSLGGRTSYEQYF
TGTGCCAGCAGCTTAGGCGGGAGGACCTCCTACGAGCAGTACTTC
>.|TRBJ2-4|TRBV4-1|.
CASSQGPVAKNIQYF
TGCGCCAGCAGCCAAGGCCCAGTAGCCAAAAACATTCAGTACTTC
>TRBD1|TRBJ2-5|TRBV18|.
CASSPGTGVQETQYF
TGTGCCAGCTCACCTGGGACAGGTGTTCAAGAGACCCAGTACTTC
>.|TRBJ2-1|TRBV14|.
CASSPQYNEQFF
TGTGCCAGCAGCCCCCAGTACAATGAGCAGTTCTTC
>.|TRBJ2-2|TRBV15|.
CATSMTRSGELFF
TGTGCCACCAGCATGACTAGATCCGGGGAGCTGTTTTTT
>.|TRBJ2-3|TRBV9|.
CASSAGDADTQYF
TGTGCCAGCAGCGCAGGCGACGCAGATACGCAGTATTTT
>.|TRBJ1-2|TRBV28|.
CASSSGQTYGYTF
TGTGCCAGCAGTTCTGGACAGACCTATGGCTACACCTTC
>.|TRBJ1-3|TRBV2|.
CASSEGLDNINSGNTIYF
TGTGCCAGCAGTGAGGGTCTTGACAACATCAACTCTGGAAACACCATATATTTT
>.|TRBJ2-6|TRBV19|.
CASRKGYRSRAGANVLTF
TGTGCCAGTCGCAAGGGGTACAGGTCTAGGGCGGGGGCCAACGTCCTGACTTTC